This TCR beta chain is drawn from a study of high-grade serous ovarian cancer treatment subgroups. This clone has only a few counts. The antigen is undetermined. Study-wide results and caveats: TCR clonal relatedness correlated positively with neoantigen level.

Tumor tissue was taken before any definitive surgery or chemotherapy was given. Trimming took 7 bases from V and 4 from J, leaving 10 bases between them. This CDR3 region has 12 residues. Germline V CDR1 and CDR2: LNHDA, SQIVND (reference sequence). Assay used: immunoSEQ multiplex PCR; TCRdb lists only in-frame clones, some missing. The sample shows 30,000 or so clones, roughly four fifths of them seen only once. Sequencing was performed on tumor tissue. The genes are TRBV19 and TRBJ1-1; no firm D call. This TCR derives from a human donor with high-grade serous ovarian cancer. CDR3: CASTQTGTEAFF. Written as DNA, the CDR3 is TGTGCCAGTACCCAAACCGGCACTGAAGCTTTCTTT.